This is a list of T cell receptor beta chains from one sample in a study of identical twins. One entry per CDR3 protein results from TCRdb running MiXCR on the 5' RACE reads. The sample contains 500,000 to 650,000 distinct CDR3 sequences, approximately 20% of which appear only once. The same specimen was also included in a second study, on yellow fever vaccine responses in identical twins.

The sequenced sample was CD4+ T cells sorted from blood. The receptors come from a woman between 18 and 29 years old in good health. CDR3s include the opening cysteine and the closing phenylalanine or tryptophan. The order of the fields is J gene, V gene, clone size, CDR3 length, D gene, CDR3 DNA, CDR3 protein. The D gene is left open where the match is weak. Clone size appears in some rows only: once, few, many, or a class for an expanded clone.

>TRBJ1-5|TRBV12-3/TRBV12-4|few|14|.
TGTGCCAGCAGTATACAGGGTCGCAATCAGCCCCAGCATTTT
CASSIQGRNQPQHF
>TRBJ2-1|TRBV12-3/TRBV12-4|.|16|TRBD2
TGTGCCAGCAGTGGGCGGGGACTAGCGGGGCGCAATGAGCAGTTCTTC
CASSGRGLAGRNEQFF
>TRBJ2-1|TRBV4-1|few|16|.
TGCGCCAGCAGCCAAGTAGGAGGGGGCTTTTACAATGAGCAGTTCTTC
CASSQVGGGFYNEQFF
>TRBJ2-5|TRBV29-1|.|13|.
TGCAGCGTACGACAGTGGACCCAAGAGACCCAGTACTTC
CSVRQWTQETQYF
>TRBJ2-1|TRBV12-3/TRBV12-4|.|11|.
TGTGCCAGCACCCCCTGGGGTGAGCAGTTCTTC
CASTPWGEQFF
>TRBJ2-3|TRBV4-2|.|15|.
TGTGCCAGCAGCCAAGGGGGGACTTTCTTCGATACGCAGTATTTT
CASSQGGTFFDTQYF
>TRBJ2-5|TRBV24-1|.|14|.
TGTGCCACCAGTGACTCGAACAGACAAGAGACCCAGTACTTC
CATSDSNRQETQYF
>TRBJ2-1|TRBV6-4|.|16|.
TGTGCCAGCAGTGACTCGGCGGGAATTTCCTACAATGAGCAGTTCTTC
CASSDSAGISYNEQFF
>TRBJ2-1|TRBV29-1|few|14|TRBD2
TGCAGCGTTGCCCCGAGCGGGAGTAGAAATGAGCAGTTCTTC
CSVAPSGSRNEQFF
>TRBJ2-7|TRBV3-1|.|16|.
TGTGCCAGCAGCAGAACAATGGGTACGGTGGGCTACGAGCAGTACTTC
CASSRTMGTVGYEQYF
>TRBJ2-7|TRBV5-5|.|16|TRBD2
TGTGCCAGCAGCCCCAAGCGGGAGGGTCCATACTACGAGCAGTACTTC
CASSPKREGPYYEQYF
>TRBJ2-2|TRBV12-3/TRBV12-4|few|15|.
TGTGCCAGCAGTTCCTTTGGGGGGCTAGGCGGGGAGCTGTTTTTT
CASSSFGGLGGELFF
>TRBJ1-1|TRBV10-3|.|13|TRBD1
TGTGCCATCAGTACAGGGGGGAACACTGAAGCTTTCTTT
CAISTGGNTEAFF
>TRBJ1-2|TRBV15|few|15|TRBD1
TGTGCCACCAGCAGAGGAATGACAGGGACCTATGGCTACACCTTC
CATSRGMTGTYGYTF
>TRBJ1-1|TRBV7-9|.|15|.
TGTGCCAGCAGCTTAGTTCCGACTCCAGACACTGAAGCTTTCTTT
CASSLVPTPDTEAFF
>TRBJ2-5|TRBV5-1|few|14|TRBD2
TGCGCCAGCAGCTTGGAGGGACTAGGGGGGACCCAGTACTTC
CASSLEGLGGTQYF
>TRBJ2-7|TRBV10-3|few|11|.
TGTGCCATCAGTGTAGCCTACGAGCAGTACTTC
CAISVAYEQYF
>TRBJ2-1|TRBV7-9|.|16|TRBD2
TGTGCCAGCAGCTCCCCAGCGGGAGGGAGTTTCGGTGAGCAGTTCTTC
CASSSPAGGSFGEQFF
>TRBJ1-1|TRBV4-1|few|14|.
TGCGCCAGCAGCCGAGGAGGAGAGCAAACGGCCGCTTTCTTT
CASSRGGEQTAAFF
>TRBJ2-2|TRBV4-2|.|16|TRBD2
TGTGCCAGCAGCCAAGAGACTAGCGGGGTCGCCGGGGAGCTGTTTTTT
CASSQETSGVAGELFF
>TRBJ2-1|TRBV27|.|13|.
TGTGCCAGCAGTGAACCGGGATGGGGTGAGCAGTTCTTC
CASSEPGWGEQFF
>TRBJ1-4|TRBV7-8|few|15|TRBD1
TGTGCCAGCAGCCCGTACGGACAGGAAAATGAAAAACTGTTTTTT
CASSPYGQENEKLFF
>TRBJ2-1|TRBV2|many|15|TRBD1
TGTGCCAGCAGGCAGGACAGGGAATCCTACAATGAGCAGTTCTTC
CASRQDRESYNEQFF
>TRBJ2-6|TRBV7-9|few|17|.
TGTGCCAGCAGCTTAGGGGTTTCTGGCTCTGGGGCCAACGTCCTGACTTTC
CASSLGVSGSGANVLTF
>TRBJ2-3|TRBV3-1|few|14|.
TGTGCCAGCACCCAACGTGGAGCCGGAGATACGCAGTATTTT
CASTQRGAGDTQYF
>TRBJ1-1|TRBV20-1|.|11|.
TGCAGTGCTGTGAGGGACACTGAAGCTTTCTTT
CSAVRDTEAFF
>TRBJ2-2|TRBV7-6|.|14|.
TGTGCCAGCAGCGCTAGCGCGGGCCCCGGGGAGCTGTTTTTT
CASSASAGPGELFF
>TRBJ1-1|TRBV12-3/TRBV12-4|few|15|.
TGTGCCAGCAAGTTGGGGGGAGACCGGGCCACTGAAGCTTTCTTT
CASKLGGDRATEAFF
>TRBJ2-7|TRBV12-3/TRBV12-4|.|15|TRBD2
TGTGCCAGCAGTTTCCGGACTAGCGGGAGATACGAGCAGTACTTC
CASSFRTSGRYEQYF
>TRBJ1-1|TRBV5-1|many|11|.
TGCGCCAGCAGCGAGAACACTGAAGCTTTCTTT
CASSENTEAFF
>TRBJ1-2|TRBV20-1|few|12|TRBD1
TGCAGTGCTGTGGACAGGGGATATGGCTACACCTTC
CSAVDRGYGYTF
>TRBJ2-3|TRBV5-5|.|17|.
TGTGCCAGCAGCCGATTAACTAGTCCCGCAAAATCAGATACGCAGTATTTT
CASSRLTSPAKSDTQYF
>TRBJ2-5|TRBV5-1|.|14|.
TGCGCCAGCAGCCTCCCGGGGGCCGGAGAGACCCAGTACTTC
CASSLPGAGETQYF
>TRBJ2-3|TRBV5-1|.|15|.
TGCGCCAGCAGCTTGGATCTGGGACCCACAGATACGCAGTATTTT
CASSLDLGPTDTQYF
>TRBJ2-1|TRBV11-2|.|17|TRBD1
TGTGCCAGCAGCTTATCACCGGGACAGGGCATTTCCAATGAGCAGTTCTTC
CASSLSPGQGISNEQFF
>TRBJ1-6|TRBV5-6|once|17|TRBD1
TGTGCCAGCAGCCTGGCCGGGACAGTCGCCTATAATTCACCCCTCCACTTT
CASSLAGTVAYNSPLHF